This TCR beta chain stems from a study of T cell responses to AZD1222 COVID-19 vaccine. Study-level background: Pooling covered second doses at about 4 or about 12 weeks.

To note about this clone: Its antigen is still unknown.

Whole-study results and caveats: Among those given AZD1222, only five or six were seropositive at baseline. Dominant CD4 TCR responses targeted spike regions 160-218 and 743-854.

CDR1 SGHTA and CDR2 FQGNSA come from the germline V gene. The CDR3 covers 17 residues. Trimming at V came to 5 bases and at J to 7 bases, leaving 15 bases not matched to a gene. Produced via immunoSEQ multiplex PCR; TCRdb's table is partial and in-frame only. The table has 120,000 to 150,000 clones, 85% to 95% seen once. The sample consisted of peripheral blood, taken on day 0 of AZD1222 vaccination. This TCR came from an adult in good health. The chain employs TRBV7-2 and TRBJ2-7, with 12 bases that match TRBD2. The CDR3 nucleotides are TGTGCCAGCAGCCCGAGGAACCCTAGCGGGGGGGCCAGTGAGCAGTACTTC. Its translation: CASSPRNPSGGASEQYF.